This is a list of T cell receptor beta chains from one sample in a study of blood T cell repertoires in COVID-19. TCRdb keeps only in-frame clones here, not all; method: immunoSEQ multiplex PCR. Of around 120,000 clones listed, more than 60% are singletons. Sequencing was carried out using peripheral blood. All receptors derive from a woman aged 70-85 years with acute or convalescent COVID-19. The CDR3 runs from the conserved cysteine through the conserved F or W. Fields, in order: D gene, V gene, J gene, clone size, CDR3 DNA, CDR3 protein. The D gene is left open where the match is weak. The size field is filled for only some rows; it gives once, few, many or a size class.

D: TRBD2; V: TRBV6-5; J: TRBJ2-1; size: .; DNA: TGTGCCAGCATACTAGCGGGAGGGCCTTACAATGAGCAGTTCTTC; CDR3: CASILAGGPYNEQFF
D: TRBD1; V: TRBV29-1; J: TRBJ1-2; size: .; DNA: TGCAGCGTTGAAAGCGACAGGGTGGGAAATGGCTACACCTTC; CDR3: CSVESDRVGNGYTF
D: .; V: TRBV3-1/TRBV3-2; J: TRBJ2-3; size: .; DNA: TGTGCCAGCAGGGGGTTGGCGGGGTGGGCAGATACGCAGTATTTT; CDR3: CASRGLAGWADTQYF
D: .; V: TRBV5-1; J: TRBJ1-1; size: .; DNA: TGCGCCAGCAGCTTAAGGGGGACAATGAACACTGAAGCTTTCTTT; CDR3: CASSLRGTMNTEAFF
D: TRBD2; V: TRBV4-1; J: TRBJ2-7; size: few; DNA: TGCGCCAGCAGCCAATACCTGGGGGGGGACGTCGAGTACGAGCAGTACTTC; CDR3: CASSQYLGGDVEYEQYF
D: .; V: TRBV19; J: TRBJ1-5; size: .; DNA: TGTGCCAGTACCTCACTCCTAGGAAGGTCGCGTCAGCCCCAGCATTTT; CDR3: CASTSLLGRSRQPQHF
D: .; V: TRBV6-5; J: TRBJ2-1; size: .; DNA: TGTGCCAGCAAAAACAGGGTCGGCGAGCAGTTCTTC; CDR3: CASKNRVGEQFF
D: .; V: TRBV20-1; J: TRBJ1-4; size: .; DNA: TGCAGTGCTAGAGGGGGGCTTGAACTGTTTTTT; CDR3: CSARGGLELFF
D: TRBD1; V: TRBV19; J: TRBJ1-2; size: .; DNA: TGTGCCAGTAGCGATGCGGACAGGGCGGGCTATGGCTACACCTTC; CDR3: CASSDADRAGYGYTF
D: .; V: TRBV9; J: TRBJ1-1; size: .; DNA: TGTGCCAGCAGCACACGACAGAACACTGAAGCTTTCTTT; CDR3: CASSTRQNTEAFF
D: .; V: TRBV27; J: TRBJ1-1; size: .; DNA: TGTGCCAGCAGTTTTCAGGTTGGTTCGGGAGCCCCTGAAGCTTTCTTT; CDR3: CASSFQVGSGAPEAFF
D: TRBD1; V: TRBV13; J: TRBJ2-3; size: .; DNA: TGTGCCAGCAGCCCAATCGACAGGGGAGATACGCAGTATTTT; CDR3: CASSPIDRGDTQYF
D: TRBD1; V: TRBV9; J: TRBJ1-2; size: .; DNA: TGTGCCAGCAGCGGGACAGGAGTCGGCTATGGCTACACCTTC; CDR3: CASSGTGVGYGYTF
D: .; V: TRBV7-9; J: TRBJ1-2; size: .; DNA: TGTGCCAGCAGCCCAGGGGAAGATGGCTATGGCTACACCTTC; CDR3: CASSPGEDGYGYTF
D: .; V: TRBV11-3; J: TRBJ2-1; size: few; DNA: TGTGCCAGCAGCCCTCAACAGGGCAATGAGCAGTTCTTC; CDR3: CASSPQQGNEQFF
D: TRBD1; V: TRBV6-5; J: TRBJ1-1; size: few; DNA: TGTGCCAGCAGTTACGGACAGGGGGCGGACACTGAAGCTTTCTTT; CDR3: CASSYGQGADTEAFF
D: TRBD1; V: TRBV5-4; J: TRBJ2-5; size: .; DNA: TGTGCCAGCAGCTTCCGGGGACAGCTTGACGAGACCCAGTACTTC; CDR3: CASSFRGQLDETQYF
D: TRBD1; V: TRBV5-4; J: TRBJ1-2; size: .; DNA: TGTGCCAGCAGCTTGGGGGCACAGGGGGAGTGGGGCTACACCTTC; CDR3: CASSLGAQGEWGYTF
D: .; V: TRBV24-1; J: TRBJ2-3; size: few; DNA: TGTGCCACCAGTGCCTTGCAAGGGGCGCGCACAGATACGCAGTATTTT; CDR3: CATSALQGARTDTQYF
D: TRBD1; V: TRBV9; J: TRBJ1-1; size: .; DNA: TGTGCCAGCAGCGTAGGCCACAGGGGGGCGAACACTGAAGCTTTCTTT; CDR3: CASSVGHRGANTEAFF
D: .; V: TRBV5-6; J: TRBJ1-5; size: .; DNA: TGTGCCAGCAGCCTAAGGACAGAGTATCAGCCCCAGCATTTT; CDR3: CASSLRTEYQPQHF
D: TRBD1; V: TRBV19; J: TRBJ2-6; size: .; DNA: TGTGCCAGTAGTATGACAGGGGGCGGCAGTGGGGCCAACGTCCTGACTTTC; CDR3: CASSMTGGGSGANVLTF
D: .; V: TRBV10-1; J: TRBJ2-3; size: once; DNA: TGCGCCAGCAGGAGGAACTACTACACAGATACGCAGTATTTT; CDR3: CASRRNYYTDTQYF
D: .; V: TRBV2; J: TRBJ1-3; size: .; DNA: TGTGCCAGCAGTGAAGAGCAGGGTGGAAACACCATATATTTT; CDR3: CASSEEQGGNTIYF
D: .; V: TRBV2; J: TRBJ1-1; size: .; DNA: TGTGCCAGCAGTAGATTAGAGGGTGACACTGAAGCTTTCTTT; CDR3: CASSRLEGDTEAFF
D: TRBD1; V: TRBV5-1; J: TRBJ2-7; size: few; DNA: TGCGCCAGCAGCAACCAGGGGGCGCGGGACGAGCAGTACTTC; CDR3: CASSNQGARDEQYF
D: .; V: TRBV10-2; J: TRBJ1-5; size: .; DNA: TGCGCCAGCACCCCGGGGGGAGGACAGCCCCAGCATTTT; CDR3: CASTPGGGQPQHF
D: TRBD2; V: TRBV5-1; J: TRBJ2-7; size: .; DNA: TGCGCCAGCAGCTGGAGGACTAGCGGAATGGACGAGCAGTACTTC; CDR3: CASSWRTSGMDEQYF
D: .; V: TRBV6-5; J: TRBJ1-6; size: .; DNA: TGTGCCAGCAGTTACCGGGACACCCTCCACTTT; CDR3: CASSYRDTLHF
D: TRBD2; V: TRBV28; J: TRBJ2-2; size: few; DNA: TGTGCCAGCCAAGCGGGAGCGAGGACCGGGGAGCTGTTTTTT; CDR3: CASQAGARTGELFF
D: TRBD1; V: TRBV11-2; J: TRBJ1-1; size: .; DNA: TGTGCCAGCAGCACCCGGACAGGGCCCAACACTGAAGCTTTCTTT; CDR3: CASSTRTGPNTEAFF
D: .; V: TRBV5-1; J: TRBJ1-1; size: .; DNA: TGCGCCAGCAGCTTGGCAGCGGGGTCGGACACTGAAGCTTTCTTT; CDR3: CASSLAAGSDTEAFF
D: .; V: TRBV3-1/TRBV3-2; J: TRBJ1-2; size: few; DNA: TGTGCCAGCAGCCATAGGGCGGGGGGAGCTCCCAACTATGGCTACACCTTC; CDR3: CASSHRAGGAPNYGYTF
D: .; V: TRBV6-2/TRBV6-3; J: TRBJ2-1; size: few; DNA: TGTGCCAGCAGTTACTCGAGTGGAGTAGCGGTAACCTACAATGAGCAGTTCTTC; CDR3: CASSYSSGVAVTYNEQFF
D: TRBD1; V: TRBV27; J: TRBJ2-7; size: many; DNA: TGTGCCAGCAGTCCAGGGACAGGGCATCGGGAGCAGTACTTC; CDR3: CASSPGTGHREQYF
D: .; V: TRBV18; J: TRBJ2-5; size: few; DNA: TGTGCCAGCTCACCAGCAAGTTTTGGTAGGCGGGCGGAGACCCAGTACTTC; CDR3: CASSPASFGRRAETQYF
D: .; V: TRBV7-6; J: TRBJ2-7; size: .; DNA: TGTGCCAGCAGCTTCGGGGGACCTCTGGACTACGAGCAGTACTTC; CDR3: CASSFGGPLDYEQYF
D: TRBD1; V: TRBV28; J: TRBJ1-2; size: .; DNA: TGTGCCAGCAGTAGGGGGGACAGGGGACACTATGGCTACACCTTC; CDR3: CASSRGDRGHYGYTF
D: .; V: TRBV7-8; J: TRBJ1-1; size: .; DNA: TGTGCCAGCAGCTTAGTCAGGGCTGTGAACACTGAAGCTTTCTTT; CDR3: CASSLVRAVNTEAFF
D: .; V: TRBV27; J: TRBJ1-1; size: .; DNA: TGTGCCAGCAGTTTATTTGAGGGAGCTGAAGCTTTCTTT; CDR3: CASSLFEGAEAFF
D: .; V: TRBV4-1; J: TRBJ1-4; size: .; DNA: TGCGCCAGCAGCCCTGGAGTGGCTAATGAAAAACTGTTTTTT; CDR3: CASSPGVANEKLFF
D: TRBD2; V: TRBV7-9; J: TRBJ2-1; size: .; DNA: TGTGCCAGCAGCCTAACTAGCGGGAGAGGTAATGAGCAGTTCTTC; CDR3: CASSLTSGRGNEQFF
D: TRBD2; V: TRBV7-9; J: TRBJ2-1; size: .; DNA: TGTGCCAGCAGCCCCTATGCGGGAGTCGCCTACAATGAGCAGTTCTTC; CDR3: CASSPYAGVAYNEQFF
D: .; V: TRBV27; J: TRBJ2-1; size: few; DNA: TGTGCCAGCAGTTTACAAGGGGGGGACAATGAGCAGTTCTTC; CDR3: CASSLQGGDNEQFF
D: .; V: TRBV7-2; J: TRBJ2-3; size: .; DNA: TGTGCCAGCACCCCGGGCACAGATACGCAGTATTTT; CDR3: CASTPGTDTQYF
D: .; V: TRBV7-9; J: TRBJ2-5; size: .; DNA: TGTGCCAGCAGCTATGAGGGCCAAGAGACCCAGTACTTC; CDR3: CASSYEGQETQYF
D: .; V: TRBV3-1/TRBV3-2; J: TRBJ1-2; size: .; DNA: TGTGCCAGCAGCCAAGCACAGAACTATGGCTACACCTTC; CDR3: CASSQAQNYGYTF
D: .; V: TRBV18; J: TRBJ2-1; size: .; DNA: TGTGCCAGCTCACCACCGACAGTCAATGAGCAGTTCTTC; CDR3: CASSPPTVNEQFF